This entry describes one T cell receptor (beta chain). In the authors' workflow: Scientists estimated how many nucleated cells there were by amplifying reference gene primers. This table comes from immunoSEQ multiplex PCR, and its TCRdb copy is limited to in-frame clones, with some not included. V and J calls and clone size are as listed in that table; D and trimming were resolved from the DNA. The sample gives a few hundred thousand clones, 85% of which show up once; approximately 3.7% is in the top ten. This sample is drawn from a study of blood T cell repertoires in COVID-19. Study-wide background: Spain, Italy and the United States supplied samples that represented acute and convalescent COVID-19. Sources were T cells, B-cell-depleted T cells, or PBMCs; the material itself was cDNA or gDNA.

CDR3 length equals 15 residues. J was trimmed by 7 bases and V by 8 bases; bases with no gene match: 9. CDR1 is MNHEY, CDR2 SVGAGI, per germline. The sequenced sample was peripheral blood. The origin of this receptor is a woman in her late teens or twenties with acute or convalescent COVID-19. The V gene is TRBV6-5, the J gene TRBJ1-6; 9 nucleotides align to TRBD1. The CDR3 DNA sequence: TGTGCCAGCCATTCCGGGACAGGGCAAAATTCACCCCTCCACTTT. It translates to CASHSGTGQNSPLHF.